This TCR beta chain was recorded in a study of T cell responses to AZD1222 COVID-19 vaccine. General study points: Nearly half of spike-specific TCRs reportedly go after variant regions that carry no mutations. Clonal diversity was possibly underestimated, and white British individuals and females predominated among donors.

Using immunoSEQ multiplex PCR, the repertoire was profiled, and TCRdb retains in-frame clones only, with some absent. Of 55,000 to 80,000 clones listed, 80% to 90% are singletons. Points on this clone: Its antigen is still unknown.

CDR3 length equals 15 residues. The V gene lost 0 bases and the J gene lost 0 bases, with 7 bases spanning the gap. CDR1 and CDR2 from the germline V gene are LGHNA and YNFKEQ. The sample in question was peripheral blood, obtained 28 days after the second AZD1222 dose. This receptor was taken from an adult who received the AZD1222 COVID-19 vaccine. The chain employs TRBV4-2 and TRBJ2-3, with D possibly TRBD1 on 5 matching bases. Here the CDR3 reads CASSQDQGSTDTQYF. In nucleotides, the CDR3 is TGTGCCAGCAGCCAAGATCAGGGCAGCACAGATACGCAGTATTTT.